Listed below are T cell receptor beta chains from one sample, sequenced in a study of blood T cell repertoires in COVID-19. Sequencing was performed with immunoSEQ multiplex PCR; in TCRdb, only in-frame clones are kept and a portion is missing. The profile covers approximately 130,000 clones, with around 81% appearing a single time and about 10% taken by the ten largest. Material: peripheral blood. The receptor set was obtained from a human donor in a cohort sampled during active COVID-19. The CDR3 runs from the conserved cysteine through the conserved F or W. D genes are given only for firm matches. The size of a clone is reported for some rows only, either as once, few or many, or as a class for expanded clones.

V gene,D gene,J gene,clone size,CDR3 protein,CDR3 DNA
TRBV10-2,TRBD1,TRBJ1-1,NA,CASSELVRGPGAFF,TGCGCCAGCAGTGAGTTAGTTAGGGGGCCTGGCGCTTTCTTT
TRBV27,NA,TRBJ1-4,NA,CASSPHPGGTNEKLFF,TGTGCCAGCAGTCCCCACCCCGGGGGGACTAATGAAAAACTGTTTTTT
TRBV28,NA,TRBJ1-2,NA,CASSYRTAIGGYTF,TGTGCCAGCAGTTATCGGACTGCCATCGGGGGCTACACCTTC
TRBV18,NA,TRBJ1-5,NA,CASSPATGRQRPQHF,TGTGCCAGCTCACCAGCTACAGGGCGTCAACGGCCCCAGCATTTT
TRBV28,TRBD1,TRBJ1-1,NA,CASSLPTGVNTEAFF,TGTGCCAGCAGTCTCCCTACAGGGGTGAACACTGAAGCTTTCTTT
TRBV24-1,TRBD2,TRBJ2-3,NA,CATSGSGGLTDTQYF,TGTGCCACCAGTGGAAGCGGGGGCCTCACAGATACGCAGTATTTT
TRBV6-1,NA,TRBJ1-5,NA,CASSETYAFNQPQHF,TGTGCCAGCAGTGAAACCTATGCCTTTAATCAGCCCCAGCATTTT
TRBV6-5,NA,TRBJ2-1,NA,CASRESAGHEQFF,TGTGCCAGCAGGGAGTCGGCGGGCCATGAGCAGTTCTTC
TRBV15,NA,TRBJ1-2,NA,CATSIPKGMGGYTF,TGTGCCACCAGCATACCCAAGGGGATGGGTGGCTACACCTTC
TRBV6-5,NA,TRBJ2-1,once,CASTPQELGYNEQFF,TGTGCCAGCACCCCACAGGAGTTAGGGTACAATGAGCAGTTCTTC
TRBV29-1,NA,TRBJ1-5,NA,CNNPGQKGQPQHF,TGCAACAACCCCGGACAGAAAGGTCAGCCCCAGCATTTT
TRBV30,TRBD1,TRBJ2-7,few,CAWSVNWDRKGYEQYF,TGTGCCTGGAGTGTAAATTGGGACAGAAAGGGTTACGAGCAGTACTTC
TRBV11-2,TRBD1,TRBJ2-7,NA,CASSLTRQGTLEQYF,TGTGCCAGCAGCTTAACGCGACAGGGCACCCTCGAGCAGTACTTC
TRBV2,TRBD1,TRBJ2-3,few,CASSGDRGFTDTQYF,TGTGCCAGCAGCGGGGACAGGGGGTTCACAGATACGCAGTATTTT
TRBV5-6,NA,TRBJ1-1,NA,CASDQQGAGSTEAFF,TGTGCCAGCGATCAGCAAGGGGCCGGGAGCACTGAAGCTTTCTTT
TRBV11-2,NA,TRBJ1-1,few,CASSYQGNTEAFF,TGTGCCAGCAGCTACCAGGGAAACACTGAAGCTTTCTTT
TRBV27,TRBD2,TRBJ2-7,NA,CASSPGGAGEQYF,TGTGCCAGCAGTCCCGGGGGGGCTGGCGAGCAGTACTTC
TRBV28,NA,TRBJ2-2,NA,CASSFRGITGELFF,TGTGCCAGCAGTTTCCGGGGGATCACCGGGGAGCTGTTTTTT
TRBV18,TRBD1,TRBJ2-5,few,CASSPTGAETQYF,TGTGCCAGCTCACCGACAGGGGCGGAGACCCAGTACTTC
TRBV6-5,NA,TRBJ1-1,once,CASTLTDSNTEAFF,TGTGCCAGCACCCTTACTGACAGTAACACTGAAGCTTTCTTT
TRBV5-1,NA,TRBJ1-3,NA,CASSLGDGNTIYF,TGCGCCAGCAGCTTGGGAGATGGAAACACCATATATTTT
TRBV5-6,NA,TRBJ2-5,NA,CASTLGARSGETQYF,TGTGCCAGCACTCTCGGAGCCCGATCGGGGGAGACCCAGTACTTC
TRBV28,TRBD2,TRBJ2-5,NA,CASSPPVVASGEETQYF,TGTGCCAGCAGTCCCCCTGTGGTGGCTAGCGGGGAAGAGACCCAGTACTTC
TRBV15,TRBD1,TRBJ1-2,NA,CAISTGVYGYTF,TGTGCCATATCGACAGGGGTCTATGGCTACACCTTC
TRBV7-9,TRBD1,TRBJ1-4,many,CASSSGTGVIIGGMFF,TGTGCCAGCAGCTCCGGGACAGGCGTCATAATAGGCGGGATGTTTTTT
TRBV5-1,NA,TRBJ2-1,NA,CASSPQGGEQFF,TGCGCCAGCAGCCCCCAAGGAGGTGAGCAGTTCTTC
TRBV6-4,NA,TRBJ2-1,NA,CASRIRDYNEQFF,TGTGCCAGCAGAATCCGGGACTACAATGAGCAGTTCTTC
TRBV30,NA,TRBJ2-7,once,CAWKGPGIYEQYF,TGTGCCTGGAAGGGCCCGGGGATCTACGAGCAGTACTTC
TRBV7-8,NA,TRBJ2-4,NA,CASSLTPGMAKNIQYF,TGTGCCAGCAGCCTAACCCCGGGGATGGCCAAAAACATTCAGTACTTC
TRBV2,NA,TRBJ2-3,NA,CASSFQGLGTDTQYF,TGTGCCAGCAGTTTCCAGGGGTTGGGCACAGATACGCAGTATTTT
TRBV15,NA,TRBJ2-7,NA,CATSKGEGRLGPEQYF,TGTGCCACCAGCAAAGGGGAAGGCCGGCTCGGACCTGAGCAGTACTTC
TRBV7-2,NA,TRBJ2-1,NA,CASSLSGVSYNEQFF,TGTGCCAGCAGCTTATCCGGGGTTTCCTACAATGAGCAGTTCTTC
TRBV7-8,TRBD1,TRBJ1-5,NA,CASSLTRGPSNQPQHF,TGTGCCAGCAGCTTAACCAGGGGGCCTAGCAATCAGCCCCAGCATTTT
TRBV5-1,TRBD2,TRBJ2-3,NA,CASSLLAGLSTDTQYF,TGCGCCAGCAGCTTGCTAGCGGGGCTTAGCACAGATACGCAGTATTTT
TRBV2,TRBD1,TRBJ1-4,NA,CASSLDRGGNEKLFF,TGTGCCAGCAGCCTGGACAGGGGGGGGAATGAAAAACTGTTTTTT
TRBV3-1/TRBV3-2,NA,TRBJ1-2,NA,CASSPNTGGSYGYTF,TGTGCCAGCAGCCCTAACACGGGGGGCAGCTATGGCTACACCTTC
TRBV7-9,TRBD1,TRBJ1-4,NA,CASSPSSGQGPAREKLFF,TGTGCCAGCAGCCCCTCCAGTGGACAGGGGCCCGCTCGGGAAAAACTGTTTTTT
TRBV3-1/TRBV3-2,TRBD1,TRBJ1-2,NA,CASSPRDSFYRYTF,TGTGCCAGCAGCCCCCGGGACAGTTTTTATCGCTACACCTTC
TRBV30,NA,TRBJ2-1,NA,CAWSVGSPRDEQFF,TGTGCCTGGAGTGTGGGCTCCCCAAGAGATGAGCAGTTCTTC
TRBV5-1,NA,TRBJ1-1,NA,CASSSTARNTEAFF,TGCGCCAGCAGCTCCACAGCCAGAAACACTGAAGCTTTCTTT
TRBV19,NA,TRBJ1-1,NA,CASSIRGESSGAFF,TGTGCCAGTAGTATCCGGGGGGAGTCTAGTGGAGCTTTCTTT
TRBV19,NA,TRBJ1-5,NA,CASSLQGRQPQHF,TGTGCCAGTAGTCTCCAGGGTCGTCAGCCCCAGCATTTT
TRBV19,NA,TRBJ2-5,NA,CASSTGPGGAGETQYF,TGTGCCAGTAGTACCGGTCCTGGCGGGGCGGGGGAGACCCAGTACTTC
TRBV6-5,NA,TRBJ1-1,NA,CATRSGEVWTEAFF,TGTGCCACCCGGTCGGGGGAGGTTTGGACTGAAGCTTTCTTT
TRBV5-1,NA,TRBJ2-7,NA,CASSSSFEQYF,TGCGCCAGCAGCTCCTCCTTTGAGCAGTACTTC
TRBV7-2,TRBD2,TRBJ2-1,NA,CASSPGLADYNEQFF,TGTGCCAGCAGCCCGGGACTAGCGGACTACAATGAGCAGTTCTTC